This paragraph reports one TCR beta chain. The V end lost 3 bases, the J end lost 1 base, and 3 bases lay between the germline ends. The germline CDR1 and CDR2 sequences are LNHDA and SQIVND (reference sequence). CDR3 length: 12 amino acids. The data were taken from a study of radiation and T cells in renal cell carcinoma. Time point here: blood 4 weeks post-SBRT, at nephrectomy. As for treatment: 15 Gy SBRT to primary tumor, nephrectomy 4 weeks later. Profiled with immunoSEQ multiplex PCR; TCRdb holds only in-frame clones, not every one. The table shows about 77,000 clones, with less than 85% occurring only once.

The specimen was blood, collected from a patient whose treatment included radiotherapy and nephrectomy. This chain links TRBV19 with TRBJ1-1; D is undetermined. The clonotype comes from an older woman with renal cell carcinoma. The CDR3, as DNA: TGTGCCAGTAGTATCGGGAACACTGAAGCTTTCTTT. Translating gives CASSIGNTEAFF.